This T cell receptor (beta chain) was sequenced for a study of T cells in Graves' hyperthyroidism and ophthalmopathy. Germline CDR1 MNHEY, CDR2 SVGEGT. The V and J ends lost 0 bases and 2 bases respectively, with 13 bases between them. There are 16 residues in the CDR3. Study-wide points: Ophthalmopathy onset followed model prediction by a median roughly six months.

What was amplified from RNA transcripts were TCR beta CDR3 regions. A first-round RT-PCR of the TCR CDR3 used the HTBI primer set. Each CDR3 protein gets one entry after TCRdb re-called the multiplex PCR reads with MiXCR. The data contain around 500,000 distinct CDR3 sequences, around a fifth of them seen just once; the ten biggest clones take up about 53%. Enrolled ophthalmopathy patients presented with a Clinical Activity Score of at least 3, a NOSPECS grade of at least 4, and disease duration under 3 months. Patients with uncontrolled infections, other autoimmune diseases, pregnancy or lactation were excluded. Clinical symptoms, serum thyroxine and TRAb, thyroid ultrasound and orbital computed tomography together formed the diagnostic basis. This clonotype was observed a few times. Its antigen is not known.

The gene calls are TRBV6-2 or TRBV6-3 and TRBJ1-1, with D unclear. This sequence originates from an older woman with Graves' ophthalmopathy. The material sequenced was blood. In nucleotides, the CDR3 is TGTGCCAGCAGTTACTCCACCACCCAAATTAACACTGAAGCTTTCTTT. Translating gives CASSYSTTQINTEAFF.